The 14 T cell receptor beta chains reported below all come from one sample, sequenced in a study of metastatic and nonmetastatic thyroid tumors. Among the patients, none had received any treatment before thyroid surgery. With MiXCR, TCRdb called clones anew from the PCR reads. The repertoire includes 43,000 or so clones, approximately 24% of them detected once, and about 3.5% sits in the top ten. Sequenced sample: blood. The receptors were sampled from a male donor with papillary thyroid cancer or a benign thyroid nodule (not recorded which). Some clones in this sample may be carry-over from other donors' samples.

This clone was detected ten times or more. The chain has TRBV18 and TRBJ2-7; the D gene is possibly TRBD1 (5 bases). The CDR3 runs to 15 residues. Germline values: CDR1 KGHSH, CDR2 LQKENI. Trimming removed 4 bases at V and 0 bases at J, with 13 bases between. CDR3 sequence (DNA): TGTGCCAGCTCACGGGCGCAGGGCAGCTCCTACGAGCAGTACTTC. Translated, it gives CASSRAQGSSYEQYF.

This chain links TRBV5-6 with TRBJ1-1; D may be TRBD1 (5 bases). CDR1 SGHDT and CDR2 YYEEEE come from the germline V gene. The ends were cut back, 1 base at V and 5 bases at J, with 12 bases in the middle. The CDR3 consists of 14 residues. CDR3 nucleotides: TGTGCCAGCAGCTTGCAGGGCCGGCGGACTGAAGCTTTCTTT. It is translated as CASSLQGRRTEAFF. The whole variable domain, remainder taken from reference TRBV5-6 and TRBJ1-1, is DAGVTQSPTHLIKTRGQQVTLRCSPKSGHDTVSWYQQALGQGPQFIFQYYEEEERQRGNFPDRFSGHQFPNYSSELNVNALLLGDSALYLCASSLQGRRTEAFFGQGTRLTVV.

By frequency in the sample, this clone is medium-sized. V usage is TRBV30 and J usage is TRBJ2-7, with 7 bases aligning to TRBD2. The CDR3 has 15 residues. J gave up 2 bases and V 2 bases, and 9 bases lay outside the gene matches. CDR1 is GTSNPN and CDR2 is SVGIG in the germline V gene (reference sequence). The CDR3 coding sequence is TGTGCCTGGAGTCCACGAGGGAGCGGGGCCTACGAGCAGTACTTC. Protein sequence: CAWSPRGSGAYEQYF. Combining the CDR3 with reference TRBV30 and TRBJ2-7 gives the whole variable domain SQTIHQWPATLVQPVGSPLSLECTVEGTSNPNLYWYRQAAGRGLQLLFYSVGIGQISSEVPQNLSASRPQDRQFILSSKKLLLSDSGFYLCAWSPRGSGAYEQYFGPGTRLTVT.

The genes are TRBV19 and TRBJ1-1, with TRBD1 as a possible D gene (6 bases). Trimming removed 7 bases from V and 10 bases from J, with 16 bases in between. This CDR3 region has 12 residues. The germline CDR1 and CDR2 sequences are LNHDA and SQIVND (reference sequence). CDR3 nucleotide sequence: TGTGCCAGTACCCCGAACAGGGTTCCAGCTTTCTTT. Translation: CASTPNRVPAFF. The full variable domain, with the rest looked up from reference TRBV19 and TRBJ1-1, is DGGITQSPKYLFRKEGQNVTLSCEQNLNHDAMYWYRQDPGQGLRLIYYSQIVNDFQKGDIAEGYSVSREKKESFPLTVTSAQKNPTAFYLCASTPNRVPAFFGQGTRLTVV.

V usage is TRBV11-2 and J usage is TRBJ2-1, with TRBD2 matching 8 bases. J lost 4 bases, V lost 9 bases, and 14 bases had no gene match. There are 16 residues in the CDR3. Per the germline V gene, CDR1 is SGHAT and CDR2 is FQNNGV. This CDR3 reads CASQYERESKYNEQFF. The CDR3 nucleotides are TGTGCCAGTCAATACGAGCGGGAGAGCAAATACAATGAGCAGTTCTTC.

V gene TRBV5-1 combines with J gene TRBJ2-7; 7 bases fit TRBD1. In germline, CDR1 is SGHRS, CDR2 YFSETQ. This CDR3 spans 13 amino acids. The V segment lost 1 base and the J segment 6 bases; nucleotides outside the gene matches: 4. The DNA of the CDR3 is TGCGCCAGCAGCTTGACAGGGGTGGGCGAGCAGTACTTC. This encodes CASSLTGVGEQYF.

This clone has at least ten counts. The CDR3 is CSARDYEQYF. The DNA of the CDR3 is TGCAGTGCTAGGGATTACGAGCAGTACTTC. The V gene is TRBV20-1, the J gene TRBJ2-7, with unresolved D. The V gene lost 3 bases and the J gene lost 4 bases, with 4 bases spanning the gap. Per the germline V gene, CDR1 is DFQATT and CDR2 is SNEGSKA (reference sequence). This CDR3 has 10 residues.

This clone was recorded many times. This rearrangement joins TRBV28 to TRBJ1-2; D perhaps matches TRBD1 (5 bases). V was clipped by 4 bases and J by 3 bases, with 12 bases between them. The V gene's germline CDR1 is MDHEN and CDR2 SYDVKM. The CDR3 sequence is 14 residues long. CDR3 nucleotide sequence: TGTGCCAGCAGTTCCTCAGACAGATACTATGGCTACACCTTC. Translating gives CASSSSDRYYGYTF.

Many counts were recorded for this clone. The chain links TRBV7-3 to TRBJ2-1, with TRBD1 matching over 8 bases. CDR3 length: 15 residues. Looked up from germline, CDR1 is SGHTA and CDR2 is FQGTGA. V shed 5 bases and J 2 bases; nucleotides not matched to a gene: 5. DNA of the CDR3: TGTGCCAGCAGCGCCGACAGGGGCACCTACAATGAGCAGTTCTTC. It encodes CASSADRGTYNEQFF.

The chain is built from TRBV27 and TRBJ2-2; 13 nucleotides line up with TRBD2. Per the germline V gene, CDR1 is MNHEY and CDR2 is SMNVEV (reference sequence). Germline trimming cut 10 bases from V and 0 bases from J; bases unmatched to any gene: 2. The CDR3 is 15 residues long. CDR3 protein: CAKGLAGTNTGELFF. The CDR3, as DNA: TGTGCCAAGGGACTAGCGGGAACGAACACCGGGGAGCTGTTTTTT.

The rearrangement joins TRBV6-5 to TRBJ2-1, with 8 positions matching TRBD1. Germline V gives CDR1 MNHEY, CDR2 SVGAGI. CDR3 length: 15 amino acids. Trimming at V came to 2 bases and at J to 4 bases, leaving 4 bases not matched to a gene. The CDR3 here is CASSYGTGPYNEQFF. In DNA form, the CDR3 reads TGTGCCAGCAGTTACGGGACAGGTCCTTACAATGAGCAGTTCTTC.

This clone appeared once. The chain links TRBV20-1 to TRBJ2-2; D remains ambiguous. This CDR3 region has 15 residues. The germline gives CDR1 DFQATT, CDR2 SNEGSKA (reference sequence). Between the trimmed V and J ends, which lost 2 bases and 1 base, there was a span of 11 bases. The CDR3 protein is CSARKSDVNTGELFF. The DNA of the CDR3 is TGCAGTGCTAGAAAGTCTGACGTGAACACCGGGGAGCTGTTTTTT.

This clone has ten or more counts. This chain links TRBV3-1 with TRBJ2-2; no clear D gene. The CDR3 extends over 13 amino acids. V lost 4 bases, J lost 4 bases, and 7 bases lay in between. Germline V gene data show CDR1 as LGHDT and CDR2 as YNNKEL (reference sequence). The CDR3 protein is CASSLRGTGELFF. In DNA, the CDR3 is TGTGCCAGCAGCCTCCGAGGCACCGGGGAGCTGTTTTTT.

In this sample, this clone turned up a few times. V gene TRBV2 combines with J gene TRBJ1-2; D remains ambiguous. Deletions cut 9 bases from V and 5 bases from J, with 16 bases between. The CDR3 runs to 13 residues. Germline V gene lookup returns CDR1 SNHLY and CDR2 FYNNEI. The CDR3 DNA reads as TGTGCCAGTAGCGGGTCCAGAGCGTATGGCTACACCTTC. Amino acid sequence: CASSGSRAYGYTF.